This TCR beta chain is from a study of T cell clonotyping in hematopoietic cell transplantation. This clone was counted once. The table came from immunoSEQ multiplex PCR; TCRdb's copy has only in-frame clones and leaves some out. The repertoire consists of about 27,000 clones, with around 95% occurring once and the leading ten covering approximately 1.3%. The material sequenced was peripheral blood mononuclear cells. The sequence derives from a man aged 45-60 years in good health. Some clones in this sample may be carry-over from other donors' samples.

The CDR3 region is CASSSEQGNEQFF. The CDR3 DNA sequence: TGTGCCAGCAGCTCCGAACAGGGTAATGAGCAGTTCTTC. The V and J genes are TRBV7-8 and TRBJ2-1, with D possibly TRBD1 on 6 matching bases. Looked up from germline, CDR1 is SGHVS and CDR2 is FQNEAQ. V lost 4 bases, J lost 7 bases, and 11 bases lay in between. This CDR3 contains 13 residues.